The clone carrying this TCR beta chain has just one count. CDR1 and CDR2 from the germline V gene are SGHRS and YFSETQ. Trimming left V 0 bases short and J 2 bases short, with 10 bases between. This CDR3 contains 15 residues. These data come from a study of cytomegalovirus exposure and HLA in healthy donors. Sequencing was performed with immunoSEQ multiplex PCR; in TCRdb, only in-frame clones are kept and a portion is missing. Of roughly 250,000 clones in the sample, roughly 89% were seen once. The chain uses TRBV5-1 and TRBJ2-3; D is possibly TRBD1 (6 bases). This TCR derives from a woman in her late teens or twenties in good health and CMV-seronegative. The sequenced sample was PBMCs. The CDR3: CASSLDAGATDTQYF. CDR3 sequence (DNA): TGCGCCAGCAGCTTGGATGCAGGGGCCACAGATACGCAGTATTTT.